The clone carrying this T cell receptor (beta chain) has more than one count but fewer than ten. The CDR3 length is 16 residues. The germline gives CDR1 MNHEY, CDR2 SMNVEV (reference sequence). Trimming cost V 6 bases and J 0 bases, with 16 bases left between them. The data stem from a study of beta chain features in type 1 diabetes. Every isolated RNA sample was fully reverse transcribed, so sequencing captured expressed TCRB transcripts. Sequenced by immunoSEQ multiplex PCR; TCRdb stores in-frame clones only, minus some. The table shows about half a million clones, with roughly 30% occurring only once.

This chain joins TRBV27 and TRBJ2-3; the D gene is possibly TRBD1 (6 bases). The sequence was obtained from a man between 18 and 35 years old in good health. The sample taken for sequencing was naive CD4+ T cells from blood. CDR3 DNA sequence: TGTGCCAGCAGGAAAATACAGGGTGCTAGCACAGATACGCAGTATTTT. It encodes CASRKIQGASTDTQYF.